Detailed here is one TCR beta chain. Its antigen remains unknown. The germline V gene has CDR1 MGHDK and CDR2 SYGVNS. V lost 1 base and J lost 10, with 5 bases in between. The CDR3 spans 11 residues. A deep-level run was used for the assay. TCRdb keeps only in-frame clones here, not all; method: immunoSEQ multiplex PCR. In the table there are around 1.6 million clones, approximately 98% of which are singletons. The data originate from a study of shared clonotypes between healthy human individuals. Study outcomes and limitations: In several donors, around 5% of naive CD4 clonotypes appeared in common.

The source material was naive CD4+ T cells sorted from blood. Sample subset: CD45RA+ positively selected. The chain has TRBV25-1 and TRBJ2-1; D gene ambiguous. The sequence was obtained from a man aged 25-45 years in good health. Written as DNA, the CDR3 is TGTGCCAGCAGTGAATCAGGAGAGCAGTTCTTC. Its translation: CASSESGEQFF.